These 14 T cell receptor beta chains share one sample of origin, sequenced in a study of OX40 agonist ivuxolimab in advanced cancers. Produced via immunoSEQ multiplex PCR; TCRdb's table is partial and in-frame only. The sample contains some 74,000 clones, 85% of which appear only once. The input for sequencing was CD4+ or CD8+ T cells sorted from blood, taken in a trial of the OX40 agonist ivuxolimab. The receptor source for this set is an adult with an advanced solid tumor such as melanoma, head and neck, liver or kidney cancer.

This clone has just one count. The J gene is TRBJ2-7, the V gene TRBV10-3; 10 nucleotides align to TRBD2. V shed 6 bases, J shed 3 bases, and the junction held 8 bases outside the gene matches. This CDR3 spans 15 amino acids. CDR1 ENHRY and CDR2 SYGVKD come from the germline V gene. The CDR3 loop reads CAIRERGTSDYEQYF. The CDR3 nucleotides are TGTGCCATCAGGGAGAGGGGGACTAGCGACTACGAGCAGTACTTC.

This chain connects TRBV15 to TRBJ1-5, with D uncertain. The CDR3 runs 15 residues. The germline V gene has CDR1 LNHNV and CDR2 YYDKDF (reference sequence). Trimming cost V 0 bases and J 4 bases, with 10 bases left between them. The CDR3 sequence is CATSRDKGRNQPQHF. CDR3 DNA: TGTGCCACCAGCAGAGATAAGGGCAGAAATCAGCCCCAGCATTTT.

This clone was detected once. The V call is TRBV28, the J call TRBJ1-5; D is unresolved. The V end was cut by 2 bases, the J end by 3 bases, with 8 bases between. Germline-derived CDR1 and CDR2 are MDHEN and SYDVKM. This CDR3 region has 14 residues. For the CDR3, the DNA is TGTGCCAGCAGTTTAGGGGAGACCAATCAGCCCCAGCATTTT. This translates into CASSLGETNQPQHF.

The rearrangement links TRBV27 to TRBJ2-7; 7 nucleotides agree with TRBD1. The CDR3 sequence is 14 residues long. Trimming cost V 2 bases and J 6 bases; bases outside gene matches: 7. Germline CDR1 MNHEY, CDR2 SMNVEV (reference sequence). The CDR3: CASSLRAEGAEQYF. The CDR3 DNA is TGTGCCAGCAGTTTAAGGGCCGAGGGGGCCGAGCAGTACTTC.

The chain recombines TRBV12-5 with TRBJ1-1; D is possibly TRBD1 (5 bases). The V gene's germline CDR1 is LGHNT and CDR2 FRNRAP. Trimming took off 5 bases at V and 5 bases at J, with 18 bases between the two ends. This CDR3 region has 15 residues. CDR3 DNA: TGTGCTAGTGGTCCTCCACGGGGGTTAACGACTGAAGCTTTCTTT. Translating it yields CASGPPRGLTTEAFF. Full variable domain (missing parts from reference TRBV12-5 and TRBJ1-1): DARVTQTPRHKVTEMGQEVTMRCQPILGHNTVFWYRQTMMQGLELLAYFRNRAPLDDSGMPKDRFSAEMPDATLATLKIQPSEPRDSAVYFCASGPPRGLTTEAFFGQGTRLTVV.

This chain uses TRBV11-3 with TRBJ1-1; D uncertain. Germline V lookup: CDR1 SGHNT, CDR2 YENEEA. Trimming pared 5 bases from V and 10 bases from J, leaving 14 bases between. There are 12 residues in the CDR3. The CDR3 coding sequence is TGTGCCAGCAGCCCCGGGAGCGATGTAGCTTTCTTT. Translated: CASSPGSDVAFF.

The chain has TRBV6-5 and TRBJ2-5; TRBD2 agrees at 7 bases. CDR1 MNHEY and CDR2 SVGAGI come from the germline V gene. The CDR3 has 16 amino acids. After removal of 4 bases from V and 0 bases from J, the junction contained 8 bases not matched to a gene. The CDR3 DNA reads as TGTGCCAGCAGTTCAGCGGGGAAAGGGAACCAAGAGACCCAGTACTTC. Translated, it gives CASSSAGKGNQETQYF.

The chain combines TRBV30 with TRBJ2-4, with a weak D call TRBD2 (6 bases). Trimming removed 0 bases from V and 8 bases from J, with 11 bases in between. Germline V CDR1 and CDR2: GTSNPN, SVGIG (reference sequence). There are 13 residues in the CDR3. The DNA for the CDR3 is TGTGCCTGGAGTGTTCGAGGAGGGGACATTCAGTACTTC. Protein sequence: CAWSVRGGDIQYF.

CDR3 amino acids: CASSLGDRGNTEAFF. CDR3 nucleotide sequence: TGTGCCAGCAGCTTAGGCGACAGGGGGAACACTGAAGCTTTCTTT. This chain joins TRBV7-2 and TRBJ1-1; 8 nucleotides line up with TRBD1. The CDR3 extends over 15 amino acids. V gave up 1 base and J gave up 1 base; unmatched junction bases: 2. CDR1 is SGHTA and CDR2 is FQGNSA in the germline V gene.

The chain recombines TRBV7-2 with TRBJ1-2; D is undetermined. Germline CDR1 is SGHTA and CDR2 is FQGNSA. The V end was cut by 1 base, the J end by 2 bases, with 8 bases between. There are 14 residues in the CDR3. The CDR3 nucleotides read TGTGCCAGCAGCTTAGAGGCCAGGAACTATGGCTACACCTTC. It translates to CASSLEARNYGYTF.

This chain joins TRBV5-1 and TRBJ2-1, with TRBD2 as a possible D gene (6 bases). From germline, CDR1 is SGHRS and CDR2 YFSETQ. The V end was cut by 9 bases, the J end by 6 bases, with 25 bases between. The CDR3 extends over 16 amino acids. The chain's CDR3 is CATQKLDGRPGNEQFF. The DNA of the CDR3 is TGCGCCACCCAGAAACTGGACGGGAGACCGGGCAATGAGCAGTTCTTC.

The J gene is TRBJ1-3, the V gene TRBV30; 7 nucleotides align to TRBD1. This CDR3 is 16 amino acids long. J lost 0 bases, V lost 5 bases, and 10 bases had no gene match. Germline assignment: CDR1 GTSNPN and CDR2 SVGIG (reference sequence). The chain's CDR3 is CAWGGQFPYSGNTIYF. CDR3 DNA: TGTGCCTGGGGGGGACAGTTTCCCTACTCTGGAAACACCATATATTTT. The full variable domain, completed using reference TRBV30 and TRBJ1-3, is SQTIHQWPATLVQPVGSPLSLECTVEGTSNPNLYWYRQAAGRGLQLLFYSVGIGQISSEVPQNLSASRPQDRQFILSSKKLLLSDSGFYLCAWGGQFPYSGNTIYFGEGSWLTVV.

This clone was detected only once. V gene TRBV11-2 combines with J gene TRBJ2-7; D is unclear. The CDR3 is made up of 13 amino acids. Germline V gives CDR1 SGHAT, CDR2 FQNNGV. V lost 5 bases to trimming and J lost 3 bases, with 11 bases between them. The CDR3 DNA follows: TGTGCCAGCAGCGAATCCCGCGGCTACGAGCAGTACTTC. Protein: CASSESRGYEQYF.

The chain has TRBV19 and TRBJ1-5, with no clear D. Germline assignment: CDR1 LNHDA and CDR2 SQIVND (reference sequence). This CDR3 is 17 amino acids long. Trimming took 1 base from V and 2 from J, leaving 15 bases between them. CDR3 bases: TGTGCCAGTAGTATAGTTACCACGAGCGGCGGCAATCAGCCCCAGCATTTT. Translated, it gives CASSIVTTSGGNQPQHF.